This T cell receptor (beta chain) stems from a study of blood T cell repertoires in COVID-19. In the original workflow: The assay estimated nucleated cells by amplifying reference gene primers. The repertoire was sequenced with immunoSEQ multiplex PCR; TCRdb's copy has only in-frame clones and lacks some. D and trimming were read from the DNA, whereas the V and J calls and clone size are those reported in that table. The profile shows roughly 230,000 clones, 82% of them singletons. CDR3 length equals 12 residues. V was cut by 5 bases and J by 3 bases, with 6 bases left in between. Germline CDR1 MNHEY, CDR2 SVGEGT. Living in about two dozen US areas, the participants were between about 18 and 100 years of age. All recovered Cohort 3 donors got two negative PCRs, got clearance, or saw symptom resolution.

Source material: PBMCs or T cells enriched from blood (not recorded which). This clonotype was sampled from an older woman who had recovered from COVID-19. The chain joins TRBV6-2 or TRBV6-3 to TRBJ2-3, with D unclear. CDR3 sequence: CASSPGTDTQYF. CDR3 sequence (DNA): TGTGCCAGCAGTCCAGGAACAGATACGCAGTATTTT.